These 27 T cell receptor beta chains originate from one sample sequenced in a study of Graves' ophthalmopathy and Graves' hyperthyroidism. Using RNA transcripts, the TCR beta CDR3 regions were amplified. Following a first-round RT-PCR that used HTBI primers, a second-round multiplex PCR was carried out. TCRdb reprocessed the multiplex PCR reads via MiXCR and lists one record per CDR3 protein. The sample records 600,000 to 650,000 distinct CDR3 sequences, about a fifth being singletons. The specimen sequenced was peripheral blood. The receptors originated from a woman aged 18 to 35 with stable Graves' hyperthyroidism. Some clones in this sample may be carry-over from other donors' samples.

The chain is built from TRBV14 and TRBJ2-2; the D gene is possibly TRBD2 (6 bases). The CDR3 spans 15 residues. Per the germline V gene, CDR1 is SGHDN and CDR2 is FVKESK. V was cut by 4 bases and J by 3 bases, with 12 bases left in between. As DNA, the CDR3 is TGTGCCAGCAGCCGGGGGACTTTACACACCGGGGAGCTGTTTTTT. This sequence encodes CASSRGTLHTGELFF.

The sample holds many counts of this clonotype. The J gene is TRBJ2-6, the V gene TRBV5-1; D remains unclear. The length of the CDR3 is 16 residues. The V end was cut by 3 bases, the J end by 0 bases, with 10 bases between. Germline-derived CDR1 and CDR2 are SGHRS and YFSETQ. Here the CDR3 DNA reads TGCGCCAGCAGCTCCTGGCGGAGCTCTGGGGCCAACGTCCTGACTTTC. It specifies CASSSWRSSGANVLTF.

The chain is built from TRBV5-1 and TRBJ2-7, with TRBD1 identical over 7 bases. Germline CDR1 SGHRS, CDR2 YFSETQ. J was trimmed by 4 bases and V by 6 bases; bases with no gene match: 13. There are 15 residues in the CDR3. The CDR3 protein is CASTANLEGAYEQYF. In DNA form, the CDR3 reads TGCGCCAGCACAGCAAATCTAGAGGGGGCTTACGAGCAGTACTTC.

This clonotype was seen only once. This chain joins TRBV25-1 and TRBJ2-7, with TRBD1 matching 10 bases. Germline loops: CDR1 MGHDK, CDR2 SYGVNS. The junction had 9 bases not matched to a gene; V was cut back by 3 bases and J by 4 bases. The CDR3 consists of 16 residues. The CDR3 spells CASSERRDRGLYEQYF. Written as DNA, the CDR3 is TGTGCCAGCAGTGAGCGCCGGGACAGGGGACTTTACGAGCAGTACTTC.

This clonotype has at least ten counts. The chain links TRBV7-2 to TRBJ2-5; 10 bases line up with TRBD2. CDR3 size: 16 residues. V gave up 5 bases and J gave up 6 bases; unmatched junction bases: 12. The germline CDR1 and CDR2 sequences are SGHTA and FQGNSA. DNA for the CDR3: TGTGCCAGCAGCCCCCGGACTAGCGGACGGCAACAGACCCAGTACTTC. This translates into CASSPRTSGRQQTQYF.

This clonotype was counted between two and nine times. The chain links TRBV12-3 or TRBV12-4 to TRBJ1-1; no clear D gene. This CDR3 has 10 amino acids. Trimming removed 7 bases from V and 4 bases from J, with 4 bases in between. CDR3 DNA sequence: TGTGCCAGCAAAAGCACTGAAGCTTTCTTT. Translation gives CASKSTEAFF.

This clonotype was observed many times. The J gene is TRBJ2-4, the V gene TRBV7-2; the D call may be TRBD1 or TRBD2 (6 bases each). Between the trimmed V and J ends, which lost 2 bases and 0 bases, there was a span of 14 bases. The germline V gene has CDR1 SGHTA and CDR2 FQGNSA. The length of the CDR3 is 17 residues. The CDR3 region is CASSLKRGGLAKNIQYF. CDR3 nucleotide sequence: TGTGCCAGCAGCTTAAAACGAGGGGGGCTAGCCAAAAACATTCAGTACTTC.

The sample holds many counts of this clonotype. The chain has TRBV4-1 and TRBJ2-5; no clear D gene. Trimming took off 4 bases at V and 4 bases at J, with 16 bases between the two ends. This CDR3 spans 15 amino acids. Per germline, CDR1 MGHRA and CDR2 YSYEKL. This CDR3 reads CASSPHFWIRETQYF. The CDR3 DNA sequence: TGCGCCAGCAGCCCACACTTTTGGATTCGAGAGACCCAGTACTTC.

This clonotype was counted at least ten times. V and J are TRBV12-3 or TRBV12-4 and TRBJ2-6; the D is unclear. V shed 4 bases and J shed 1 base, with 2 bases lying between them. The CDR3 loop spans 13 amino acids. The CDR3 region is CASSSSGANVLTF. Here the CDR3 DNA reads TGTGCCAGCAGTTCATCTGGGGCCAACGTCCTGACTTTC.

Many counts were recorded for this clonotype. In nucleotides, the CDR3 is TGTGCCAGCAGCTTAACTCCAGGGGGGATCTATGGCTACACCTTC. Its protein is CASSLTPGGIYGYTF. V gene TRBV7-3 combines with J gene TRBJ1-2, with 7 bases matching TRBD1. The CDR3 totals 15 residues. The germline gives CDR1 SGHTA, CDR2 FQGTGA. Trimming removed 0 bases from V and 4 bases from J; junction bases left unmatched: 5.

The chain couples TRBV13 to TRBJ1-2, with 9 bases matching TRBD1. Trimming took 3 bases from V and 9 from J; bases not matched to a gene: 5. This CDR3 is built from 13 residues. Germline CDR1 and CDR2: PRHDT and FYEKMQ (reference sequence). CDR3 loop: CASSFDRGTSYTF. The CDR3 DNA reads TGTGCCAGCAGCTTCGACAGGGGGACGAGCTACACCTTC. Complete variable domain (other parts from reference TRBV13 and TRBJ1-2): AAGVIQSPRHLIKEKRETATLKCYPIPRHDTVYWYQQGPGQDPQFLISFYEKMQSDKGSIPDRFSAQQFSDYHSELNMSSLELGDSALYFCASSFDRGTSYTFGSGTRLTVV.

This clonotype occurred many times. This chain uses TRBV10-3 with TRBJ1-2; D is perhaps TRBD1 (5 bases). Per the germline V gene, CDR1 is ENHRY and CDR2 is SYGVKD. CDR3 length: 13 residues. V gave up 7 bases and J gave up 3 bases, with 12 bases separating them. CDR3 protein: CAINHPGHYGYTF. The CDR3 DNA is TGTGCCATCAACCACCCAGGGCACTATGGCTACACCTTC.

The rearrangement joins TRBV3-1 to TRBJ2-5; 9 nucleotides line up with TRBD1. There are 16 residues in the CDR3. The V and J ends lost 2 bases and 5 bases, in that order; junction bases with no gene match: 9. Germline V gene data show CDR1 as LGHDT and CDR2 as YNNKEL (reference sequence). CDR3 in DNA: TGTGCCAGCAGCCAATGGTTAACAGGGGGCCGGGAGACCCAGTACTTC. Amino acids: CASSQWLTGGRETQYF.

This clonotype was recorded many times. This rearrangement joins TRBV30 to TRBJ1-6, with a weak D call TRBD1 (5 bases). Trimming left V 1 base short and J 7 bases short, with 8 bases between. CDR3 length equals 13 residues. The germline CDR1 and CDR2 sequences are GTSNPN and SVGIG (reference sequence). DNA of the CDR3: TGTGCCTGGAGTGAAGGGGTCAATTCACCCCTCCACTTT. Translation gives CAWSEGVNSPLHF.

The table lists this clonotype with many counts. The J gene is TRBJ2-5, the V gene TRBV6-5, with TRBD2 identical over 14 bases. The CDR3 is 17 residues long. Germline assignment: CDR1 MNHEY and CDR2 SVGAGI. V was pared by 2 bases and J by 4 bases, with 6 bases of the junction left unmatched. The CDR3 region is CASSYASGTSGGETQYF. In nucleotides, the CDR3 is TGTGCCAGCAGTTACGCATCCGGGACTAGCGGGGGAGAGACCCAGTACTTC.

This clonotype was found many times. The chain carries TRBV5-1 and TRBJ2-7, with 8 bases identical to TRBD1. Looked up from germline, CDR1 is SGHRS and CDR2 is YFSETQ. The junction had 13 bases not matched to a gene; V was cut back by 4 bases and J by 4 bases. The CDR3 consists of 16 residues. CDR3 residues: CASSDLQGAGGYEQYF. DNA of the CDR3: TGCGCCAGCAGCGACCTCCAGGGGGCAGGTGGATACGAGCAGTACTTC.

This clonotype showed up many times. The chain has TRBV3-1 and TRBJ1-1; perhaps TRBD1 as D (5 bases). Germline lookup yields CDR1 LGHDT and CDR2 YNNKEL (reference sequence). CDR3 length: 13 amino acids. Trimming took off 1 base at V and 3 bases at J, with 6 bases between the two ends. CDR3 DNA sequence: TGTGCCAGCAGCCAAGGCAGGGACACTGAAGCTTTCTTT. Protein product: CASSQGRDTEAFF. Based on the CDR3 plus reference TRBV3-1 and TRBJ1-1, the full variable domain is DTAVSQTPKYLVTQMGNDKSIKCEQNLGHDTMYWYKQDSKKFLKIMFSYNNKELIINETVPNRFSPKSPDKAHLNLHINSLELGDSAVYFCASSQGRDTEAFFGQGTRLTVV.

V and J are TRBV6-1 and TRBJ2-6, with no clear D. This CDR3 region has 15 residues. Trimming took 4 bases from V and 2 from J, leaving 9 bases between them. The germline gives CDR1 MNHNS, CDR2 SASEGT. The CDR3 sequence: CASSASSTGANVLTF. The CDR3 nucleotides are TGTGCCAGCAGTGCGTCCTCGACTGGGGCCAACGTCCTGACTTTC.

This clonotype was observed at least ten times. The chain has TRBV27 and TRBJ1-1; D uncertain. CDR1 and CDR2 from the germline V gene are MNHEY and SMNVEV (reference sequence). The CDR3 is made up of 14 amino acids. Trimming stripped 5 bases from V and 5 bases from J, with 15 bases between. CDR3 region: CASSLSLDGTEAFF. The CDR3 DNA sequence: TGTGCCAGCAGTCTTAGCCTGGATGGAACTGAAGCTTTCTTT.

This clonotype appeared many times. The V gene is TRBV6-1, the J gene TRBJ1-1; tentative D call: TRBD1 (5 bases). Germline-derived CDR1 and CDR2 are MNHNS and SASEGT. This CDR3 has 16 residues. Trimming took 2 bases from V and 0 from J, leaving 13 bases between them. The CDR3 sequence is CASSENPWGLNTEAFF. In DNA, the CDR3 is TGTGCCAGCAGTGAAAATCCCTGGGGGTTGAACACTGAAGCTTTCTTT.

This clonotype was seen repeatedly, ten times or more. The rearrangement joins TRBV19 to TRBJ1-5; no clear D. CDR1 and CDR2 (germline): LNHDA, SQIVND (reference sequence). The germline V and J ends were trimmed by 7 bases and 4 bases, with 8 bases remaining between them. The CDR3 runs 12 residues. The CDR3 DNA follows: TGTGCCAGTAACCCCTTGAATCAGCCCCAGCATTTT. Its protein product is CASNPLNQPQHF.

The chain uses TRBV28 and TRBJ1-5, with D possibly being TRBD1 (6 bases). The CDR3 has 15 residues. Trimming took off 6 bases at V and 1 base at J, with 13 bases between the two ends. Germline CDR1 and CDR2: MDHEN and SYDVKM. CDR3 nucleotides: TGTGCCAGCAGGGAGACAGGCCACAGCAATCAGCCCCAGCATTTT. Protein product: CASRETGHSNQPQHF.

This clonotype appeared many times. The V call is TRBV20-1, the J call TRBJ2-5, with 8 bases that match TRBD2. Trimming at V came to 2 bases and at J to 5 bases, leaving 13 bases not matched to a gene. CDR1 is DFQATT and CDR2 is SNEGSKA in the germline V gene (reference sequence). CDR3 length: 16 residues. The CDR3 nucleotides read TGCAGTGCTAGAAGGCGGGGGGCCCTGATGTTCGAGACCCAGTACTTC. It specifies CSARRRGALMFETQYF.

The chain is built from TRBV12-3 or TRBV12-4 and TRBJ1-1; possible D gene TRBD1, 6 bases. V was shortened by 3 bases and J by 3 bases, with 14 bases between the two germline ends. This CDR3 has 15 residues. The CDR3 coding sequence is TGTGCCAGCAGTTTTTACAGGGAGGGTGACACTGAAGCTTTCTTT. Protein sequence: CASSFYREGDTEAFF.

The rearrangement uses TRBV15 and TRBJ1-6; D possibly corresponds to TRBD1 (5 bases). The CDR3 is made up of 15 amino acids. V gave up 5 bases and J gave up 7 bases, with 15 bases separating them. Germline V gene data show CDR1 as LNHNV and CDR2 as YYDKDF (reference sequence). CDR3 residues: CATSVNAGLNSPLHF. The CDR3 DNA reads TGTGCCACCAGCGTTAACGCAGGGCTGAATTCACCCCTCCACTTT.

This clonotype has a count of ten or more. The V and J genes are TRBV28 and TRBJ2-5, with D tentatively TRBD1 or TRBD2 (9 bases each). This CDR3 has 15 amino acids. Germline lookup yields CDR1 MDHEN and CDR2 SYDVKM. V lost 5 bases to trimming and J lost 5 bases, with 18 bases between them. The CDR3 coding sequence is TGTGCCAGCAGTCTAGCGGGACAGGGTCGGGAGACCCAGTACTTC. Translation: CASSLAGQGRETQYF.

The CDR3, as DNA: TGCGCCAGCAGCCCCGGAGGCGTCAGCAGCGCAGAAGCTTTCTTT. The encoded protein is CASSPGGVSSAEAFF. The chain is built from TRBV5-1 and TRBJ1-1, with no clear D. This CDR3 is 15 amino acids long. V dropped 4 bases and J dropped 8 bases, with 21 bases sitting between them. Germline lookup yields CDR1 SGHRS and CDR2 YFSETQ. Filled out from reference TRBV5-1 and TRBJ1-1, the complete variable domain reads KAGVTQTPRYLIKTRGQQVTLSCSPISGHRSVSWYQQTPGQGLQFLFEYFSETQRNKGNFPGRFSGRQFSNSRSEMNVSTLELGDSALYLCASSPGGVSSAEAFFGQGTRLTVV.